Following are 20 T cell receptor beta chains from one sample sequenced in a study of blood T cells in healthy people across ages. Primed by a sample-barcoded 5' primer and a J-beta primer mix, a second PCR proceeded for 7 to 11 cycles. MiXCR was run by TCRdb on the 5' RACE reads, yielding one entry per CDR3 protein. The sample consists of 650,000 to 700,000 distinct CDR3 sequences, approximately 30% of them appearing once. Material for sequencing was blood. The source of these receptors is a woman at least 80 years old in good health.

The sample holds many counts of this clonotype. For the CDR3, the DNA is TGCGCCAGCAGACGGACAGTCCAAGAGACCCAGTACTTC. It is translated as CASRRTVQETQYF. This chain links TRBV5-1 with TRBJ2-5; possibly TRBD1 for D (6 bases). This CDR3 spans 13 amino acids. From germline, CDR1 is SGHRS and CDR2 YFSETQ. The V gene lost 5 bases and the J gene lost 1 base, with 9 bases spanning the gap.

This clonotype was found many times. The chain employs TRBV18 and TRBJ2-5; D is unclear. The CDR3 runs to 13 residues. Germline V lookup: CDR1 KGHSH, CDR2 LQKENI. Trimming cost V 4 bases and J 0 bases, with 6 bases left between them. The CDR3 bases are TGTGCCAGCTCACGAATGGACCAAGAGACCCAGTACTTC. It encodes CASSRMDQETQYF.

J is TRBJ1-2 and V is TRBV6-1; 10 bases are shared with TRBD1. This CDR3 region has 13 residues. V lost 6 bases and J lost 8; bases outside the gene matches: 6. The germline V gene has CDR1 MNHNS and CDR2 SASEGT. CDR3 amino acids: CASRPGTGVGYTF. CDR3 DNA sequence: TGTGCCAGCAGGCCCGGGACAGGGGTCGGCTACACCTTC.

This clonotype appeared a few times. The chain has TRBV12-3 or TRBV12-4 and TRBJ1-1; D remains ambiguous. Trimming shortened V by 7 bases and J by 3 bases, and 9 bases separated the two germline ends. The CDR3 is 12 residues long. The CDR3 loop reads CASTPLDTEAFF. The CDR3 DNA reads as TGTGCCAGCACCCCCCTGGACACTGAAGCTTTCTTT.

This chain joins TRBV10-3 and TRBJ2-7; no reliable D call. The end of the DNA is better explained by TRBJ2-5, so the J call may be wrong. The CDR3 spans 13 residues. CDR1 is ENHRY and CDR2 is SYGVKD in the germline V gene. The CDR3 coding sequence is TGTGCCATCAGTGCCACGTCCGAAAAGACCCAGTACTTC. It encodes CAISATSEKTQYF.

This clonotype was seen many times. As DNA, the CDR3 is TGTGCCTGCCGGGAGGCGCGAGGGGCCAACGTCCTGACTTTC. This translates into CACREARGANVLTF. The rearrangement joins TRBV7-9 to TRBJ2-6; 7 bases line up with TRBD2. CDR1 and CDR2 (germline): SEHNR, FQNEAQ (reference sequence). Losses at the gene ends were 11 bases for V and 4 bases for J; bases not matched to a gene: 8. The CDR3 runs 14 residues.

This clonotype was picked up many times. This chain links TRBV9 with TRBJ1-1; no reliable D call. The CDR3 extends over 13 amino acids. Germline V gives CDR1 SGDLS, CDR2 YYNGEE. V lost 2 bases and J lost 6, with 11 bases in between. CDR3: CASSVSLEAEAFF. The CDR3 DNA reads as TGTGCCAGCAGCGTGAGCCTGGAAGCTGAAGCTTTCTTT.

This clonotype was observed at least ten times. The chain recombines TRBV4-2 with TRBJ1-2; 11 bases line up with TRBD1. V lost 5 bases, J lost 3 bases, and 8 bases stayed unmatched. The CDR3 runs 16 residues. The germline V gene has CDR1 LGHNA and CDR2 YNFKEQ. CDR3 region: CASSSPGQGDYYGYTF. The DNA for the CDR3 is TGTGCCAGCAGCTCCCCGGGACAGGGGGATTACTATGGCTACACCTTC.

This chain uses TRBV5-1 with TRBJ2-1; no clear D. The DNA matches TRBJ2-7 better at its end, which makes the J call doubtful. CDR1 is SGHRS and CDR2 is YFSETQ in the germline V gene. This CDR3 is built from 13 residues. For the CDR3, the DNA is TGCGCCAGCAGCTGGCTCCCGCTCGGTGAGCAGTACTTC. It translates to CASSWLPLGEQYF.

The table lists this clonotype with many counts. The chain joins TRBV6-1 to TRBJ1-5; 7 nucleotides agree with TRBD1. Trimming took 7 bases from V and 2 from J; bases not matched to a gene: 8. The length of the CDR3 is 15 residues. Germline loops: CDR1 MNHNS, CDR2 SASEGT. CDR3 DNA sequence: TGTGCCAGCACCCCCTCCAGGGGGGGCAATCAGCCCCAGCATTTT. Translation gives CASTPSRGGNQPQHF.

CDR3 protein: CASSDRKIATNEKLFF. The CDR3 DNA follows: TGTGCCAGCAGTGACCGGAAAATTGCAACTAATGAAAAACTGTTTTTT. This chain links TRBV25-1 with TRBJ1-4; no reliable D call. The V end lost 3 bases, the J end lost 0 bases, and 11 bases lay between the germline ends. CDR3 length: 16 amino acids. Germline CDR1 reads MGHDK; CDR2 reads SYGVNS.

V usage is TRBV5-1 and J usage is TRBJ1-1; no definite D call. Germline V gene sequence: CDR1 SGHRS, CDR2 YFSETQ. This CDR3 comprises 13 residues. Trimming took off 6 bases at V and 0 bases at J, with 9 bases between the two ends. In DNA, the CDR3 is TGCGCCAGCACCTCGGGCGTGAACACTGAAGCTTTCTTT. It codes for CASTSGVNTEAFF.

The chain couples TRBV4-1 to TRBJ2-2; 8 nucleotides align to TRBD2. This CDR3 region has 16 residues. V was pared by 4 bases and J by 4 bases, with 8 bases of the junction left unmatched. The germline CDR1 and CDR2 sequences are MGHRA and YSYEKL. DNA of the CDR3: TGCGCCAGCAGCCCCACCCCCGGGACTAGCACCGGGGAGCTGTTTTTT. This codes for CASSPTPGTSTGELFF.

This chain connects TRBV5-1 to TRBJ2-2; D is unresolved. CDR3 length: 15 residues. Germline V gene sequence: CDR1 SGHRS, CDR2 YFSETQ. Trimming stripped 2 bases from V and 4 bases from J, with 12 bases between. The CDR3 sequence is CASSFTTLTTGELFF. In nucleotides, the CDR3 is TGCGCCAGCAGCTTCACTACTCTCACCACCGGGGAGCTGTTTTTT.

This clonotype was seen repeatedly, ten times or more. This chain links TRBV6-6 with TRBJ2-6, with 8 nucleotides matching TRBD1. The V gene's germline CDR1 is MNHNY and CDR2 SVGAGI (reference sequence). Trimming at V came to 7 bases and at J to 0 bases, leaving 8 bases not matched to a gene. The CDR3 length is 17 residues. CDR3 residues: CASIPTGALSGANVLTF. The CDR3 bases are TGTGCCAGCATCCCGACAGGGGCCCTCTCTGGGGCCAACGTCCTGACTTTC.

The genes are TRBV7-2 and TRBJ2-7, with TRBD2 matching 7 bases. V shed 2 bases and J 0 bases; nucleotides not matched to a gene: 7. CDR1 and CDR2 (germline): SGHTA, FQGNSA. This CDR3 is 16 amino acids long. The CDR3 DNA follows: TGTGCCAGCAGCTTAAGGCAGGGACTAACCTCCTACGAGCAGTACTTC. It codes for CASSLRQGLTSYEQYF. Looking up the rest from reference TRBV7-2 and TRBJ2-7 gives the full variable domain: GAGVSQSPSNKVTEKGKDVELRCDPISGHTALYWYRQSLGQGLEFLIYFQGNSAPDKSGLPSDRFSAERTGGSVSTLTIQRTQQEDSAVYLCASSLRQGLTSYEQYFGPGTRLTVT.

This clonotype was detected only a few times. This may come from a read error, since a much larger clone is one base off. The chain is built from TRBV28 and TRBJ2-1; a possible D gene is TRBD2 (6 bases). The end of the DNA is better explained by TRBJ2-7, so the J call may be wrong. The germline CDR1 and CDR2 sequences are MDHEN and SYDVKM. The CDR3 is 15 residues long. CDR3 nucleotide sequence: TGTGCCAGCAGTTTGCCGGGGGTGCGAGACAATGAGCAGTACTTC. Translated: CASSLPGVRDNEQYF.

This clonotype was recorded at least ten times. The chain uses TRBV20-1 and TRBJ2-5, with D maybe TRBD1 (5 bases). Germline assignment: CDR1 DFQATT and CDR2 SNEGSKA (reference sequence). This CDR3 contains 12 residues. Between the trimmed V and J ends, which lost 0 bases and 7 bases, there was a span of 9 bases. Here the CDR3 reads CSARDTGGTQYF. The CDR3 DNA follows: TGCAGTGCTAGAGATACAGGCGGGACCCAGTACTTC.

Details on this clonotype: Sequence at one end of the junction differs from germline and may be a read error. The chain is built from TRBV5-6 and TRBJ1-4; TRBD1 might be the D (5 bases). This CDR3 spans 16 amino acids. Germline loops: CDR1 SGHDT, CDR2 YYEEEE. CDR3 in amino acids: CASSLSGLSTNEKRFF. CDR3 bases: TGTGCCAGCAGCTTGTCAGGGCTTTCAACTAATGAAAAACGGTTTTTT.

This clonotype was counted between two and nine times. The J gene is TRBJ1-1, the V gene TRBV11-1; D gene uncertain. CDR1 SGHAT and CDR2 FQDESV come from the germline V gene (reference sequence). V was trimmed by 3 bases and J by 3 bases, leaving 8 bases between them. This CDR3 region has 13 residues. The CDR3 coding sequence is TGTGCCAGCAGCTTGACGAGATACACTGAAGCTTTCTTT. Its translation: CASSLTRYTEAFF.